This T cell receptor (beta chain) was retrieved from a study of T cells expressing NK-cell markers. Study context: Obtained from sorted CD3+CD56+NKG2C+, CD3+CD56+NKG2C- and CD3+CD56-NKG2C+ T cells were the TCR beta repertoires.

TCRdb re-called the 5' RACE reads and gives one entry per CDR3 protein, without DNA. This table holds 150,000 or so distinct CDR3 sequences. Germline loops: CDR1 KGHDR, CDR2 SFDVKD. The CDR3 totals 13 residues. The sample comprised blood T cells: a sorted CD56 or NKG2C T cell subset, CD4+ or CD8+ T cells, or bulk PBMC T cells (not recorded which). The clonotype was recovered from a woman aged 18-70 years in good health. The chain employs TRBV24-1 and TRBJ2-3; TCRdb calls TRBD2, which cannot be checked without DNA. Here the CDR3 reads CATTAEDTDTQYF.